The 30 T cell receptor beta chains below were found in one sample sequenced in a study of blood T cell repertoires in COVID-19. This table comes from immunoSEQ multiplex PCR, and its TCRdb copy is limited to in-frame clones, with some not included. The sample includes some 100,000 clones, around 90% of them seen just once. Material: peripheral blood. The receptors stem from a human donor in a cohort sampled during active COVID-19.

This rearrangement joins TRBV29-1 to TRBJ2-2; TRBD2 matches at 14 bases. Germline trimming cut 5 bases from V and 6 bases from J; bases unmatched to any gene: 2. The CDR3 consists of 14 residues. Germline V gives CDR1 SQVTM, CDR2 ANQGSEA. The CDR3: CSVRLAGGPGELFF. CDR3 nucleotides: TGCAGCGTTAGACTAGCGGGAGGGCCCGGGGAGCTGTTTTTT.

The J gene is TRBJ1-2, the V gene TRBV5-6, with D possibly TRBD1 on 6 matching bases. Germline V lookup: CDR1 SGHDT, CDR2 YYEEEE. V gave up 3 bases and J gave up 7 bases, with 19 bases separating them. The CDR3 consists of 15 residues. The CDR3 sequence: CASSSNRAGLSGYTF. CDR3 DNA sequence: TGTGCCAGCAGCTCAAACAGGGCCGGTCTTAGTGGCTACACCTTC.

The chain links TRBV7-3 to TRBJ2-2; 9 bases agree with TRBD2. The CDR3 is made up of 16 amino acids. Trimming took 10 bases from V and 4 from J; bases not matched to a gene: 13. Per the germline V gene, CDR1 is SGHTA and CDR2 is FQGTGA. CDR3 sequence: CATLKRSSGSTGELFF. In nucleotides, the CDR3 is TGTGCCACCCTCAAGCGTAGTAGCGGGAGCACCGGGGAGCTGTTTTTT.

V and J are TRBV10-3 and TRBJ1-1, with TRBD1 identical over 7 bases. J was trimmed by 3 bases and V by 11 bases; bases with no gene match: 18. Germline lookup yields CDR1 ENHRY and CDR2 SYGVKD. The CDR3 is 16 amino acids. Written as DNA, the CDR3 is TGTGCCTCGTCGACAGGGCGGGTTTTGCGTGACACTGAAGCTTTCTTT. Amino acid sequence: CASSTGRVLRDTEAFF.

This rearrangement joins TRBV4-1 to TRBJ2-3, with 7 bases that match TRBD2. This CDR3 comprises 15 residues. The germline V gene has CDR1 MGHRA and CDR2 YSYEKL. Germline trimming cut 4 bases from V and 2 bases from J; bases unmatched to any gene: 6. The CDR3 region is CASSPSGVSTDTQYF. The DNA for the CDR3 is TGCGCCAGCAGCCCGAGCGGGGTATCCACAGATACGCAGTATTTT.

The rearrangement links TRBV3-1 (or the pseudogene TRBV3-2) to TRBJ2-2; D possibly corresponds to TRBD2 (6 bases). The CDR3 runs to 14 residues. V lost 4 bases and J 5 bases, leaving 11 bases between the germline ends. Per germline, CDR1 LGHDT and CDR2 YNNKEL (reference sequence). The CDR3, as DNA: TGTGCCAGCAGCCGTAGTGGGGGGACCGGGGAGCTGTTTTTT. This sequence encodes CASSRSGGTGELFF.

The V call is TRBV5-1, the J call TRBJ2-3; tentatively, D is TRBD2 (6 bases). The CDR3 is 14 residues long. V was cut by 5 bases and J by 5 bases, with 15 bases left in between. CDR1 is SGHRS, CDR2 YFSETQ, per germline. The CDR3 DNA reads as TGCGCCAGCAGGGAGGGGAAGTCTCGAGATACGCAGTATTTT. It translates to CASREGKSRDTQYF.

The chain uses TRBV5-1 and TRBJ1-1; no reliable D call. Germline V gives CDR1 SGHRS, CDR2 YFSETQ. V was clipped by 4 bases and J by 0 bases, with 10 bases between them. The CDR3 runs to 14 residues. The CDR3 reads CASSPQVLNTEAFF. In nucleotides, the CDR3 is TGCGCCAGCAGCCCCCAGGTCCTGAACACTGAAGCTTTCTTT.

This clone was seen at least ten times. V usage is TRBV24-1 and J usage is TRBJ2-1, with 11 bases lining up with TRBD2. The germline CDR1 and CDR2 sequences are KGHDR and SFDVKD. The ends lost 1 base at V and 4 bases at J; junction bases unmatched: 11. This CDR3 has 19 amino acids. The CDR3, as DNA: TGTGCCACCAGTGATTTACCCTTGGTAGCGGGAGGGATATACAATGAGCAGTTCTTC. Translation gives CATSDLPLVAGGIYNEQFF.

This chain links TRBV19 with TRBJ1-2; D unresolved. The CDR3 has 11 amino acids. V was cut by 3 bases and J by 8 bases, with 7 bases left in between. The germline CDR1 and CDR2 sequences are LNHDA and SQIVND (reference sequence). The CDR3 sequence is CASSIGEGYTF. CDR3 bases: TGTGCCAGTAGTATCGGGGAGGGCTACACCTTC.

J is TRBJ2-1 and V is TRBV3-1 (or the pseudogene TRBV3-2), with D possibly TRBD1 on 6 matching bases. The CDR3 has 12 amino acids. V was trimmed by 5 bases and J by 7 bases, leaving 9 bases between them. Germline values: CDR1 LGHDT, CDR2 YNNKEL (reference sequence). CDR3 amino acids: CASSMDSNEQFF. DNA for the CDR3: TGTGCCAGCAGCATGGACAGTAATGAGCAGTTCTTC.

This rearrangement joins TRBV25-1 to TRBJ1-6, with TRBD1 as a possible D gene (5 bases). Germline V gives CDR1 MGHDK, CDR2 SYGVNS. The CDR3 runs 16 residues. The germline V and J ends were trimmed by 8 bases and 5 bases, with 19 bases remaining between them. CDR3 residues: CASRTSSGMDNSPLHF. The CDR3 DNA reads TGTGCCAGCCGGACCTCATCAGGGATGGATAATTCACCCCTCCACTTT.

This chain links TRBV2 with TRBJ1-1; D gene ambiguous. The CDR3 runs to 13 residues. Germline CDR1 reads SNHLY; CDR2 reads FYNNEI. V gave up 4 bases and J gave up 5 bases, with 11 bases separating them. CDR3 region: CASSGQRGTEAFF. The CDR3 nucleotides are TGTGCCAGCAGTGGTCAGCGAGGGACTGAAGCTTTCTTT. Full variable domain (rest looked up from reference TRBV2 and TRBJ1-1): EPEVTQTPSHQVTQMGQEVILRCVPISNHLYFYWYRQILGQKVEFLVSFYNNEISEKSEIFDDQFSVERPDGSNFTLKIRSTKLEDSAMYFCASSGQRGTEAFFGQGTRLTVV.

A note on this clone: At one end, the junction sequence differs from germline, possibly due to a read error. The chain combines TRBV4-1 with TRBJ2-2, with 7 positions matching TRBD1. CDR1 is MGHRA and CDR2 is YSYEKL in the germline V gene. This CDR3 spans 14 amino acids. For the CDR3, the DNA is TGCGCCCGCAGCCGACAGGGAAACACCGGGGAGCTGTTTTTT. Translation: CARSRQGNTGELFF.

This sequence joins TRBV10-3 and TRBJ2-7; 7 bases map to TRBD1. The CDR3 is made up of 20 amino acids. The V gene's germline CDR1 is ENHRY and CDR2 SYGVKD. After removal of 2 bases from V and 4 bases from J, the junction contained 23 bases not matched to a gene. As DNA, the CDR3 is TGTGCCATCAGTGAGCCAGAACGGGCCCGGAACGACAGGGCAAGTTACGAGCAGTACTTC. This codes for CAISEPERARNDRASYEQYF.

The gene calls are TRBV5-3 and TRBJ2-1; 10 bases match TRBD2. TRBV5-3 is assigned to the ORF class and has an uncertain function. V lost 0 bases, J lost 7 bases, and 13 bases stayed unmatched. This CDR3 region has 18 residues. This CDR3 is CARSLAKGAGGPWNEQFF. The CDR3 nucleotides are TGTGCCAGAAGCTTGGCCAAGGGAGCGGGGGGGCCTTGGAATGAGCAGTTCTTC.

V gene TRBV28 combines with J gene TRBJ2-5, with D possibly matching TRBD1 (5 bases). V lost 1 base and J lost 5, with 14 bases in between. The germline gives CDR1 MDHEN, CDR2 SYDVKM. The length of the CDR3 is 15 residues. The CDR3 reads CASSLYRFQGETQYF. In DNA form, the CDR3 reads TGTGCCAGCAGTTTATACCGGTTTCAGGGTGAGACCCAGTACTTC.

The chain uses TRBV5-1 and TRBJ2-5; TRBD2 is a possible D gene (5 bases). The CDR3 consists of 13 residues. Germline values: CDR1 SGHRS, CDR2 YFSETQ. Trimming shortened V by 2 bases and J by 5 bases, and 10 bases separated the two germline ends. CDR3 region: CASSFGVGETQYF. The CDR3, as DNA: TGCGCCAGCAGCTTCGGGGTAGGGGAGACCCAGTACTTC.

This chain links TRBV7-9 with TRBJ2-7; TRBD1 matches at 7 bases. The CDR3 has 14 residues. Germline V gives CDR1 SEHNR, CDR2 FQNEAQ (reference sequence). The J segment lost 2 bases and the V segment lost 5 bases, leaving 6 bases of the junction unmatched. CDR3 bases: TGTGCCAGCAGCCCGGGACAGAGTACCTACGAGCAGTACTTC. It translates to CASSPGQSTYEQYF.

This chain's CDR3 is CASSEQPGHGYTF. In nucleotides, the CDR3 is TGTGCCAGCAGTGAACAGCCAGGGCATGGCTACACCTTC. The V call is TRBV6-1, the J call TRBJ1-2; D perhaps matches TRBD1 (5 bases). Trimming cost V 2 bases and J 6 bases, with 10 bases left between them. The germline gives CDR1 MNHNS, CDR2 SASEGT. The CDR3 has 13 residues.

The rearrangement uses TRBV28 and TRBJ1-5; 12 bases are a match to TRBD1. Germline V gene sequence: CDR1 MDHEN, CDR2 SYDVKM. This CDR3 is built from 15 residues. The V gene end was trimmed by 5 bases and the J gene end by 7 bases; junction bases not matched to a gene: 6. The CDR3, as DNA: TGTGCCAGCAGTAGGGACAGGGGGCTGAGACAGCCCCAGCATTTT. As protein: CASSRDRGLRQPQHF.

V usage is TRBV11-3 and J usage is TRBJ2-1, with a weak D call TRBD2 (5 bases). CDR3 size: 15 residues. Germline lookup yields CDR1 SGHNT and CDR2 YENEEA. The V gene lost 5 bases and the J gene lost 8 bases, with 19 bases spanning the gap. The CDR3 nucleotides read TGTGCCAGCAGCGTCCGGGAATACATTAGGGATGAGCAGTTCTTC. Its protein is CASSVREYIRDEQFF. The complete variable domain, with remaining parts taken from reference TRBV11-3 and TRBJ2-1, reads EAGVVQSPRYKIIEKKQPVAFWCNPISGHNTLYWYLQNLGQGPELLIRYENEEAVDDSQLPKDRFSAERLKGVDSTLKIQPAELGDSAVYLCASSVREYIRDEQFFGPGTRLTVL.

This sequence joins TRBV5-1 and TRBJ1-1; D remains ambiguous. CDR3 length: 14 amino acids. CDR1 and CDR2 (germline): SGHRS, YFSETQ. Trimming left V 5 bases short and J 1 base short, with 12 bases between. The CDR3 spells CASRTPLENTEAFF. The CDR3 coding sequence is TGCGCCAGCAGAACCCCTTTAGAGAACACTGAAGCTTTCTTT.

The rearrangement joins TRBV6-6 to TRBJ1-5; D gene ambiguous. V was trimmed by 2 bases and J by 5 bases, leaving 13 bases between them. The CDR3 has 15 amino acids. CDR1 and CDR2 from the germline V gene are MNHNY and SVGAGI (reference sequence). CDR3 sequence (DNA): TGTGCCAGCAGTTACATCCCCAATCGGGATCAGCCCCAGCATTTT. This sequence encodes CASSYIPNRDQPQHF.

The rearrangement joins TRBV28 to TRBJ2-1, with a tentative D call TRBD1 (6 bases). The CDR3 extends over 17 amino acids. V was cut by 6 bases and J by 6 bases, with 24 bases left in between. Per germline, CDR1 MDHEN and CDR2 SYDVKM. The CDR3 spells CASSPSPGTIRGNEQFF. The CDR3 nucleotides are TGTGCCAGCAGCCCATCCCCCGGGACAATAAGGGGCAATGAGCAGTTCTTC.

The genes are TRBV6-2 or TRBV6-3 and TRBJ2-2; 8 nucleotides line up with TRBD1. Germline V gives CDR1 MNHEY, CDR2 SVGEGT. J was trimmed by 4 bases and V by 5 bases; bases with no gene match: 15. CDR3 length: 18 residues. The CDR3 DNA sequence: TGTGCCAGCAGTCTACGATCGACAGGGGCAAAACTCACCGGGGAGCTGTTTTTT. This codes for CASSLRSTGAKLTGELFF.

This clone was recorded once. CDR3 amino acids: CASSLVGKGANVLTF. CDR3 nucleotide sequence: TGTGCCAGCAGCTTAGTCGGGAAAGGGGCCAACGTCCTGACTTTC. The chain employs TRBV7-2 and TRBJ2-6; the D gene is possibly TRBD2 (5 bases). The length of the CDR3 is 15 residues. Looked up from germline, CDR1 is SGHTA and CDR2 is FQGNSA. V dropped 1 base and J dropped 4 bases, with 8 bases sitting between them. Full variable domain (outside the CDR3, taken from reference TRBV7-2 and TRBJ2-6): GAGVSQSPSNKVTEKGKDVELRCDPISGHTALYWYRQSLGQGLEFLIYFQGNSAPDKSGLPSDRFSAERTGGSVSTLTIQRTQQEDSAVYLCASSLVGKGANVLTFGAGSRLTVL.

In this sample, this clone turned up a few times. The gene calls are TRBV18 and TRBJ1-2; D perhaps matches TRBD1 (6 bases). CDR1 and CDR2 (germline): KGHSH, LQKENI. Trimming stripped 3 bases from V and 4 bases from J, with 12 bases between. The length of the CDR3 is 14 residues. The CDR3 is CASSPTGPVYGYTF. CDR3 DNA sequence: TGTGCCAGCTCACCGACAGGACCAGTCTATGGCTACACCTTC.

This chain connects TRBV12-3 or TRBV12-4 to TRBJ2-1; TRBD1 might be the D (5 bases). The CDR3 runs to 13 residues. Trimming shortened V by 2 bases and J by 7 bases, and 9 bases separated the two germline ends. CDR3 coding DNA: TGTGCCAGCAGTTTAAGACAGCAAAATGAGCAGTTCTTC. It specifies CASSLRQQNEQFF.

J is TRBJ1-1 and V is TRBV4-1; weak D call: TRBD1 (6 bases). Germline CDR1 reads MGHRA; CDR2 reads YSYEKL. Trimming removed 1 base at V and 7 bases at J, with 19 bases between. The CDR3 sequence is 16 residues long. CDR3 residues: CASSQAWGGRTVEAFF. The CDR3 coding sequence is TGCGCCAGCAGCCAAGCCTGGGGGGGACGGACAGTTGAAGCTTTCTTT.